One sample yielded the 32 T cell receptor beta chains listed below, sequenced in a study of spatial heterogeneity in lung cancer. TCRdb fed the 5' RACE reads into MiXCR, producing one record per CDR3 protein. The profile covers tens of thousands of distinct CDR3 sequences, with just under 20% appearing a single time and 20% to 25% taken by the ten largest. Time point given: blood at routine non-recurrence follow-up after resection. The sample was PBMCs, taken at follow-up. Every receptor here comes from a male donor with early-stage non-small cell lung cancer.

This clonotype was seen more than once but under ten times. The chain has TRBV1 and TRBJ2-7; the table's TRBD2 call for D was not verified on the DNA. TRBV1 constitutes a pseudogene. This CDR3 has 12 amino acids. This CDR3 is CTSSERAREQYV. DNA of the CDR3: TGCACCAGCAGCGAGCGGGCTCGCGAGCAGTACGTC.

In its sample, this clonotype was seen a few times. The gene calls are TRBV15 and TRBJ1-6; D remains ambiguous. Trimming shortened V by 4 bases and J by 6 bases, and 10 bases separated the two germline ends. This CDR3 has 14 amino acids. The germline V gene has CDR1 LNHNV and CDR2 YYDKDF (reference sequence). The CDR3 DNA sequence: TGTGCCACCAGCAAGCGGGCTTTTAATTCACCCCTCCACTTT. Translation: CATSKRAFNSPLHF.

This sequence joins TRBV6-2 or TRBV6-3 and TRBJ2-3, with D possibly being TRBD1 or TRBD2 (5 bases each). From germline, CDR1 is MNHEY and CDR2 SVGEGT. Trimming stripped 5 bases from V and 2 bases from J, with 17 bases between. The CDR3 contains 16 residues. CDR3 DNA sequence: TGTGCCAGCAGTATCGGGACGGCTCGTAACACAGATACGCAGTATTTT. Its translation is CASSIGTARNTDTQYF.

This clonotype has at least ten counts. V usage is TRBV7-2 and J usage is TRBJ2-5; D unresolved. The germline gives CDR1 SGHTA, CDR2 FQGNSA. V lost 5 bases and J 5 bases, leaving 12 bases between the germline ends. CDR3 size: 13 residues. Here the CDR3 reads CASSPAVGETQYF. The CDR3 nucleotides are TGTGCCAGCAGCCCCGCGGTGGGGGAGACCCAGTACTTC. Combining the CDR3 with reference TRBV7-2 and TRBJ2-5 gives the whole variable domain GAGVSQSPSNKVTEKGKDVELRCDPISGHTALYWYRQSLGQGLEFLIYFQGNSAPDKSGLPSDRFSAERTGGSVSTLTIQRTQQEDSAVYLCASSPAVGETQYFGPGTRLLVL.

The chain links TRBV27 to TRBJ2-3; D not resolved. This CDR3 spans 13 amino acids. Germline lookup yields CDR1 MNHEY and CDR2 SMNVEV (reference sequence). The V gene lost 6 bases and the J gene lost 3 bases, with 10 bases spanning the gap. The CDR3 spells CASSSGPTDTQYF. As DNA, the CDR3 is TGTGCCAGCAGCTCCGGTCCGACAGATACGCAGTATTTT.

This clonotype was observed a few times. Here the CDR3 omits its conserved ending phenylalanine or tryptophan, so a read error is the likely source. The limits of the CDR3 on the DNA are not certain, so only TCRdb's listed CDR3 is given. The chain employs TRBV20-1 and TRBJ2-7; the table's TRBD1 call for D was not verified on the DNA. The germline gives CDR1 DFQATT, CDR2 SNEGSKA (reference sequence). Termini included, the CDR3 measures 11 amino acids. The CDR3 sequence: CSAKGQGLQRI.

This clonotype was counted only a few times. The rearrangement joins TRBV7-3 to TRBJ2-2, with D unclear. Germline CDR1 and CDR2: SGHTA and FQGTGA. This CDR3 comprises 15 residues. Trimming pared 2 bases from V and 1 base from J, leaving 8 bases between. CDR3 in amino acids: CASSLVSGNTGELFF. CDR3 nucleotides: TGTGCCAGCAGCTTAGTTTCGGGGAACACCGGGGAGCTGTTTTTT.

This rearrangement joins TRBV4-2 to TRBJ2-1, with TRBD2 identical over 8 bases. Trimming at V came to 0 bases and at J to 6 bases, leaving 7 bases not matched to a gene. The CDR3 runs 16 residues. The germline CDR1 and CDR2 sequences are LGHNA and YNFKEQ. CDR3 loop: CASSQDQGLAINEQFF. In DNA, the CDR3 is TGTGCCAGCAGCCAAGATCAAGGACTAGCTATCAATGAGCAGTTCTTC.

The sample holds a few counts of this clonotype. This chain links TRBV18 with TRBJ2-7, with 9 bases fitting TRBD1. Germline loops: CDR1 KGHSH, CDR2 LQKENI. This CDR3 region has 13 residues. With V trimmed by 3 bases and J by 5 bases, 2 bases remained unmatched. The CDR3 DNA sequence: TGTGCCAGCTCACCGGGACAGGGCGACGAGCAGTACTTC. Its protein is CASSPGQGDEQYF.

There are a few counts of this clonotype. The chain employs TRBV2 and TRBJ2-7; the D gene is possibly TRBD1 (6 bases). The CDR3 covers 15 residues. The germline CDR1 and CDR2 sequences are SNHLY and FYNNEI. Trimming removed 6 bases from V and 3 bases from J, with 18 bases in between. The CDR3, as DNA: TGTGCCAGCAGCCACCCCAATGGACAGAACTACGAGCAGTACGTC. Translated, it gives CASSHPNGQNYEQYV.

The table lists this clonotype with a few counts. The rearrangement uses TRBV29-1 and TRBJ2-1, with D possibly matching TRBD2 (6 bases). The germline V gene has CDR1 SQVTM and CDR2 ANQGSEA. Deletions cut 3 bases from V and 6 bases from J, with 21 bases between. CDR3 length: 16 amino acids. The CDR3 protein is CSVDDPKKGGGNEQFF. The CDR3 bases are TGCAGCGTTGACGACCCGAAGAAGGGAGGTGGCAATGAGCAGTTCTTC.

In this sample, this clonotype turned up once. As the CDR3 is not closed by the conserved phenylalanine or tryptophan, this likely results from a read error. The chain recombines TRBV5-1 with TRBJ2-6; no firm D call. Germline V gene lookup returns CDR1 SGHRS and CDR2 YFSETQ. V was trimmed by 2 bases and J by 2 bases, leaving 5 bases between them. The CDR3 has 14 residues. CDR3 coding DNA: TGCGCCAGCAGCTTTACGACTGGGGCCAACGTCCTGACTTCC. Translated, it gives CASSFTTGANVLTS.

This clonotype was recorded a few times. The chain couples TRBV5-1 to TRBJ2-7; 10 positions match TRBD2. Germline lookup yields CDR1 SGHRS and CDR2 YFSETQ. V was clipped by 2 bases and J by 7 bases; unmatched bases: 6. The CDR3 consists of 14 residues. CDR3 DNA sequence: TGCGCCAGCAGCTTAACTAGCGGGACGGGGGAGCAGTACTTC. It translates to CASSLTSGTGEQYF. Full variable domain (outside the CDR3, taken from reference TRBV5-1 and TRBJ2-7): KAGVTQTPRYLIKTRGQQVTLSCSPISGHRSVSWYQQTPGQGLQFLFEYFSETQRNKGNFPGRFSGRQFSNSRSEMNVSTLELGDSALYLCASSLTSGTGEQYFGPGTRLTVT.

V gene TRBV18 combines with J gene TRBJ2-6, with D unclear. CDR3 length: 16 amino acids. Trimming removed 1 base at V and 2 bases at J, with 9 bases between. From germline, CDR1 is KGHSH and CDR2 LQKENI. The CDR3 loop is CASSPRLDPGANVLTF. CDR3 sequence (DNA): TGTGCCAGCTCACCACGTCTGGACCCTGGGGCCAACGTCCTGACTTTC.

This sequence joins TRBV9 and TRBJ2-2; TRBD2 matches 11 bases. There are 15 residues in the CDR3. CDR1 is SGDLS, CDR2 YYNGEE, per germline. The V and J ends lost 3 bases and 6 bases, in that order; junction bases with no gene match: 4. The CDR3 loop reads CASSDSTSGAGELFF. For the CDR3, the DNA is TGTGCCAGCAGCGATTCGACTAGCGGGGCCGGGGAGCTGTTTTTT.

CDR3 loop: CASSLTTVSYNEQFF. Written as DNA, the CDR3 is TGCGCCAGCAGCTTGACTACAGTCTCCTACAATGAGCAGTTCTTC. This sequence joins TRBV5-1 and TRBJ2-1; D is unclear. Germline V CDR1 and CDR2: SGHRS, YFSETQ. V lost 1 base to trimming and J lost 0 bases, with 8 bases between them. The CDR3 runs to 15 residues.

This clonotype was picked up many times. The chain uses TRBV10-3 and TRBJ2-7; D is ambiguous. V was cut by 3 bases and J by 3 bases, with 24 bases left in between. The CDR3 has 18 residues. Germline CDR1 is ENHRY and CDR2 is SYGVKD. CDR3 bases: TGTGCCATCAGTGACAGTCGTCTTCTACGTTCCATTAACTACGAGCAGTACTTC. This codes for CAISDSRLLRSINYEQYF.

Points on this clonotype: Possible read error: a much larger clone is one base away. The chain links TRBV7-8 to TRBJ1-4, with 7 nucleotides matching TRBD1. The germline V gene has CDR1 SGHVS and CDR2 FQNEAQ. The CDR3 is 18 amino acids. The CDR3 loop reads CASRLALTGLRSNEKLFF. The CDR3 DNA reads TGTGCCAGCAGATTAGCCTTGACAGGGTTGAGGAGTAATGAAAAACTGTTTTTT. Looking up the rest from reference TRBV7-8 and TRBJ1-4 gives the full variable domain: GAGVSQSPRYKVAKRGQDVALRCDPISGHVSLFWYQQALGQGPEFLTYFQNEAQLDKSGLPSDRFFAERPEGSVSTLKIQRTQQEDSAVYLCASRLALTGLRSNEKLFFGSGTQLSVL.

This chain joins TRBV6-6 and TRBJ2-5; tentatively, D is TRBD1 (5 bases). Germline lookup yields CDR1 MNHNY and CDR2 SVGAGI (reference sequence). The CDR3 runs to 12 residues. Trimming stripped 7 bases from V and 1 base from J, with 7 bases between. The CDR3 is CASTRGQETQYF. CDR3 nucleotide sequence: TGTGCCAGCACTAGGGGCCAAGAGACCCAGTACTTC.

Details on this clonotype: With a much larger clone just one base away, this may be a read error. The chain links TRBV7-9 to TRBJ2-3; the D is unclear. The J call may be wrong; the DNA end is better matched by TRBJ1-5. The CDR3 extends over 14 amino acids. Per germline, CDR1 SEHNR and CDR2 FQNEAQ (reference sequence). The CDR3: CASSLAGPTDTQHF. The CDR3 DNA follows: TGTGCCAGCAGCTTAGCGGGTCCTACAGATACGCAGCATTTT.

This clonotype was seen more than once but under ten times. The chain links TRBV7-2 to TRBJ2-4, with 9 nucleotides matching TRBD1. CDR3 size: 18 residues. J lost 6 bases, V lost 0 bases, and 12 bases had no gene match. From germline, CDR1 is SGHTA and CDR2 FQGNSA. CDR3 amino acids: CASSLARTGEFLVNIQYF. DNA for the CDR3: TGTGCCAGCAGCTTAGCAAGGACAGGGGAATTTTTGGTAAACATTCAGTACTTC.

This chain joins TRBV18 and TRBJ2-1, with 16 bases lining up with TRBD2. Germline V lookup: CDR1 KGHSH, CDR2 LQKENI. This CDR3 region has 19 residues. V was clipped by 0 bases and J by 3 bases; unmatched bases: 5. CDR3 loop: CASSPPSGLAGGSYNEQFF. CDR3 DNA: TGTGCCAGCTCACCACCGTCGGGACTAGCGGGGGGGAGCTACAATGAGCAGTTCTTC. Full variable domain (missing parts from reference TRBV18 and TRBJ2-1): NAGVMQNPRHLVRRRGQEARLRCSPMKGHSHVYWYRQLPEEGLKFMVYLQKENIIDESGMPKERFSAEFPKEGPSILRIQQVVRGDSAAYFCASSPPSGLAGGSYNEQFFGPGTRLTVL.

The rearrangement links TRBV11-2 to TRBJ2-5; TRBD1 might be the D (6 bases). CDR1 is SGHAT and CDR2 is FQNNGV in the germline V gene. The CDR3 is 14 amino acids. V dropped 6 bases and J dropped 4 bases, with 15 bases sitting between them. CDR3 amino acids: CASSGQTGVETQYF. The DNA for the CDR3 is TGTGCCAGCAGTGGACAGACGGGTGTAGAGACCCAGTACTTC.

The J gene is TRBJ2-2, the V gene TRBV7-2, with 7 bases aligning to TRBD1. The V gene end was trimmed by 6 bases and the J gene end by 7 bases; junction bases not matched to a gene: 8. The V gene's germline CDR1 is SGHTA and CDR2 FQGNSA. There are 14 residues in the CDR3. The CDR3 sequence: CASSWDSVLGELFF. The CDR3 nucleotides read TGTGCCAGCAGTTGGGACAGTGTACTCGGGGAGCTGTTTTTT.

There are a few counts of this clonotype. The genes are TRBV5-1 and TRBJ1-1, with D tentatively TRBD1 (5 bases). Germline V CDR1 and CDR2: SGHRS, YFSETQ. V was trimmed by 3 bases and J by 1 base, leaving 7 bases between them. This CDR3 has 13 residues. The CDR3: CASSYDRNTEAFF. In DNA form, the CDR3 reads TGCGCCAGCAGCTACGACAGGAACACTGAAGCTTTCTTT.

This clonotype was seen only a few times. CDR3 sequence: CSVRNSNQPQHF. The CDR3 DNA is TGCAGCGTTCGCAATAGCAATCAGCCCCAGCATTTT. The V and J genes are TRBV29-1 and TRBJ1-5; D is undetermined. The V gene lost 5 bases and the J gene lost 0 bases, with 5 bases spanning the gap. The germline V gene has CDR1 SQVTM and CDR2 ANQGSEA. The CDR3 is made up of 12 amino acids. Variable domain in full (rest from reference TRBV29-1 and TRBJ1-5): SAVISQKPSRDICQRGTSLTIQCQVDSQVTMMFWYRQQPGQSLTLIATANQGSEATYESGFVIDKFPISRPNLTFSTLTVSNMSPEDSSIYLCSVRNSNQPQHFGDGTRLSIL.

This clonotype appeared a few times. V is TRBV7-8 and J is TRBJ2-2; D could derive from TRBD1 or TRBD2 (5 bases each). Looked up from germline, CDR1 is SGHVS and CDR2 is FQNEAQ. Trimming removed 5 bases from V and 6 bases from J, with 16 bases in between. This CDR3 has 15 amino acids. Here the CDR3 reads CASSAGSGTAGELFF. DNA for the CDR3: TGTGCCAGCAGCGCCGGGTCCGGGACGGCCGGGGAGCTGTTTTTT.

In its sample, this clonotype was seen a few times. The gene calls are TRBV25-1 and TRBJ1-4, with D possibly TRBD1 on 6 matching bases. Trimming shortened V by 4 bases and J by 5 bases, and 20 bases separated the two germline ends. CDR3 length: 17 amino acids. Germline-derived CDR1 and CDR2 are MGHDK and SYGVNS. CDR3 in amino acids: CASSARLGGGINEKLFF. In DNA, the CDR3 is TGTGCCAGCAGTGCCCGTCTTGGCGGGGGCATAAATGAAAAACTGTTTTTT.

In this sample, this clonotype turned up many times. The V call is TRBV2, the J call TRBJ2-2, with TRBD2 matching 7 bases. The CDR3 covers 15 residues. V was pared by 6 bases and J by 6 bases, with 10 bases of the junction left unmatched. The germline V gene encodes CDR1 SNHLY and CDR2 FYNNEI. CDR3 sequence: CASRGTRGLSGELFF. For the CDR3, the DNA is TGTGCCAGCAGGGGGACCCGGGGACTATCCGGGGAGCTGTTTTTT.

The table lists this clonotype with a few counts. CDR3 region: CASSSFGPTNTGELFF. In DNA, the CDR3 is TGCGCCAGCAGCTCCTTCGGGCCGACGAACACCGGGGAGCTGTTTTTT. The chain has TRBV5-1 and TRBJ2-2; D gene unclear. CDR3 length: 16 amino acids. Germline V gene lookup returns CDR1 SGHRS and CDR2 YFSETQ. Trimming stripped 3 bases from V and 0 bases from J, with 12 bases between.

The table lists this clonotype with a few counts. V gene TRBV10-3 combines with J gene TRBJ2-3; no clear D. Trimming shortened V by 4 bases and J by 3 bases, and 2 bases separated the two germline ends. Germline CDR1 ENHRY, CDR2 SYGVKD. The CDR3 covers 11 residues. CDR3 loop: CAISGTDTQYF. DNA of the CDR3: TGTGCCATCAGTGGGACAGATACGCAGTATTTT.

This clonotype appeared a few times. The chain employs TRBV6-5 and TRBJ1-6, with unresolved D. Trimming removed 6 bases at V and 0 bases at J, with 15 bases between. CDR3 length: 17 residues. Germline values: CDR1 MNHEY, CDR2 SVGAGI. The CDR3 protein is CASSPERYSSYNSPLHF. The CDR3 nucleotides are TGTGCCAGCAGCCCTGAACGGTATAGCTCCTATAATTCACCCCTCCACTTT.